This T cell receptor (beta chain) was captured in a study of OX40 agonist ivuxolimab in advanced cancers. Study in general: Prior therapy, whether anti-PD-1, anti-PD-L1 or anti-CTLA-4, was allowed, and approximately 37% had some.

Findings and caveats of the study: At doses 0.1 to 3.0 mg/kg, CD4+ and CD8+ clones expanded.

There are a few counts of this clone. Antigen: not known. This table comes from immunoSEQ multiplex PCR, and its TCRdb copy is limited to in-frame clones, with some not included. The sample gives about 80,000 clones, over 80% of which show up once; about 0.34% is in the top ten. V lost 2 bases and J lost 1, with 8 bases in between. The germline CDR1 and CDR2 sequences are KGHSH and LQKENI. The CDR3 sequence is 14 residues long. Sample: CD4+ or CD8+ T cells sorted from blood, taken in a trial of the OX40 agonist ivuxolimab. The chain carries TRBV18 and TRBJ1-1; perhaps TRBD1 as D (5 bases). This receptor was taken from an adult with an advanced solid tumor such as melanoma, head and neck, liver or kidney cancer. For the CDR3, the DNA is TGTGCCAGCTCACCAGGGACCAAGAACACTGAAGCTTTCTTT. This gives the protein CASSPGTKNTEAFF.